This is a list of T cell receptor beta chains from one sample in a study of Ad26.COV2.S vaccination and SARS-CoV-2 variants. Profiled with immunoSEQ multiplex PCR; TCRdb holds only in-frame clones, not every one. This table holds about 420,000 clones, approximately 87% found once. The specimen was peripheral blood, collected in a trial of Ad26.COV2.S vaccine versus placebo. The receptors originated from a person aged 18 to 59 who received the Ad26.COV2.S COVID-19 vaccine or a placebo. CDR3s include the opening cysteine and the closing phenylalanine or tryptophan. D genes are given only for firm matches. Only part of the rows carry a size: once, few, many, or a class if the clone is expanded.

d_gene: TRBD1
abundance: NA
j_gene: TRBJ1-4
v_gene: TRBV10-1
CDR3nt: TGCGCCAGCAGTGACGGACAGGGCTATGAAAAACTGTTTTTT
CDR3aa: CASSDGQGYEKLFF

d_gene: NA
abundance: NA
j_gene: TRBJ2-2
v_gene: TRBV5-1
CDR3nt: TGCGCCAGCAGCTTGGCTGGGTCGTTTAACGGGGAGCTGTTTTTT
CDR3aa: CASSLAGSFNGELFF

d_gene: NA
abundance: NA
j_gene: TRBJ2-3
v_gene: TRBV6-5
CDR3nt: TGTGCCAGCAGTTCAACAGGGGAGGGGAACACAGATACGCAGTATTTT
CDR3aa: CASSSTGEGNTDTQYF

d_gene: NA
abundance: NA
j_gene: TRBJ2-7
v_gene: TRBV6-1
CDR3nt: TGTGCCAGCAGTGAAGATACCGGCCGGTCCTACGAGCAGTACTTC
CDR3aa: CASSEDTGRSYEQYF

d_gene: NA
abundance: NA
j_gene: TRBJ1-2
v_gene: TRBV6-5
CDR3nt: TGTGCCAGCACAACCTCGGCTGGGAGGGAGGGCTACACCTTC
CDR3aa: CASTTSAGREGYTF

d_gene: NA
abundance: few
j_gene: TRBJ1-5
v_gene: TRBV19
CDR3nt: TGTGCCAGCTCACCTTCCCAGGGGTACCAGCCCCAGCATTTT
CDR3aa: CASSPSQGYQPQHF

d_gene: NA
abundance: NA
j_gene: TRBJ1-2
v_gene: TRBV18
CDR3nt: TGTGCCAGCTCCCCCGGGGATGGCTACACCTTC
CDR3aa: CASSPGDGYTF

d_gene: TRBD2
abundance: once
j_gene: TRBJ2-7
v_gene: TRBV6-5
CDR3nt: TGTGCCAGCAAGGGGAGGCGGGAGAGCTCCTACGAGCAGTACTTC
CDR3aa: CASKGRRESSYEQYF

d_gene: NA
abundance: NA
j_gene: TRBJ2-3
v_gene: TRBV6-2/TRBV6-3
CDR3nt: TGTGCCAGCAGTTACTCGTTTTACAGGGATAGCACAGATACGCAGTATTTT
CDR3aa: CASSYSFYRDSTDTQYF

d_gene: NA
abundance: once
j_gene: TRBJ2-1
v_gene: TRBV5-1
CDR3nt: TGCGCCAGCAGCTTGGGGGGTAGCTCCTACAATGAGCAGTTCTTC
CDR3aa: CASSLGGSSYNEQFF

d_gene: NA
abundance: NA
j_gene: TRBJ2-7
v_gene: TRBV6-5
CDR3nt: TGTGCCAGCAGTCGGCTACAGAGGAGCTCCTACGAGCAGTACTTC
CDR3aa: CASSRLQRSSYEQYF

d_gene: NA
abundance: NA
j_gene: TRBJ2-1
v_gene: TRBV4-1
CDR3nt: TGCGCCAGCAGCCAAGAAACAAGTTGGGGGTACAATGAGCAGTTCTTC
CDR3aa: CASSQETSWGYNEQFF

d_gene: NA
abundance: NA
j_gene: TRBJ1-1
v_gene: TRBV30
CDR3nt: TGTGCCTGGAGTGCCCGGGAATACGCTGAAGCTTTCTTT
CDR3aa: CAWSAREYAEAFF

d_gene: NA
abundance: once
j_gene: TRBJ2-3
v_gene: TRBV21-1
CDR3nt: TGTGCCAGCAGCAATCGAACAGGGGGGTCGCGGGGTAAGAGCACAGATACGCAGTATTTT
CDR3aa: CASSNRTGGSRGKSTDTQYF

d_gene: NA
abundance: NA
j_gene: TRBJ2-7
v_gene: TRBV18
CDR3nt: TGTGCCAGCTCACCCCGACAGGACGGCTACGAGCAGTACTTC
CDR3aa: CASSPRQDGYEQYF

d_gene: TRBD2
abundance: NA
j_gene: TRBJ2-1
v_gene: TRBV27
CDR3nt: TGTGCCAGCAGTTTAGGGACTAGCGGGGGGGCCTACAATGAGCAGTTCTTC
CDR3aa: CASSLGTSGGAYNEQFF

d_gene: NA
abundance: once
j_gene: TRBJ1-2
v_gene: TRBV7-2
CDR3nt: TGTGCCAGCAGCCCCCAAACAGTGAACTATGGCTACACCTTC
CDR3aa: CASSPQTVNYGYTF

d_gene: TRBD1
abundance: NA
j_gene: TRBJ2-7
v_gene: TRBV19
CDR3nt: TGTGCCAGTAGTAGGACGCCGGAGACAGGGGGTCGGTTCGAGCAGTACTTC
CDR3aa: CASSRTPETGGRFEQYF

d_gene: TRBD2
abundance: NA
j_gene: TRBJ2-1
v_gene: TRBV12-5
CDR3nt: TGTGCTAGTGGTCCAGGGACTAGCGGGGTAAATGAGCAGTTCTTC
CDR3aa: CASGPGTSGVNEQFF

d_gene: TRBD1
abundance: few
j_gene: TRBJ1-6
v_gene: TRBV5-4
CDR3nt: TGTGCCAGCAGCTTGGGGGGACAGTCCCGATCACCCCTCCACTTT
CDR3aa: CASSLGGQSRSPLHF

d_gene: NA
abundance: NA
j_gene: TRBJ2-2
v_gene: TRBV7-9
CDR3nt: TGTGCCAGCAGCTTACGCGGGTCCGAAGAGAACACCGGGGAGCTGTTTTTT
CDR3aa: CASSLRGSEENTGELFF

d_gene: TRBD2
abundance: NA
j_gene: TRBJ2-5
v_gene: TRBV7-3
CDR3nt: TGTGCCAGCAGCTCCGGACTAGCGGGCCAAGAGACCCAGTACTTC
CDR3aa: CASSSGLAGQETQYF

d_gene: NA
abundance: NA
j_gene: TRBJ2-3
v_gene: TRBV4-1
CDR3nt: TGCGCCAGCAGCCAAGTAGGAGGGGTGACCACAGATACGCAGTATTTT
CDR3aa: CASSQVGGVTTDTQYF

d_gene: NA
abundance: NA
j_gene: TRBJ2-1
v_gene: TRBV30
CDR3nt: TGTGCCTGGAGTCTACGCCGCCTAGACAATGAGCAGTTCTTC
CDR3aa: CAWSLRRLDNEQFF